The T cell receptor beta chain described here comes from a study of shared clonotypes between healthy human individuals. CDR3 size: 19 residues. The germline gives CDR1 SEHNR, CDR2 FQNEAQ (reference sequence). V lost 1 base, J lost 6 bases, and 20 bases stayed unmatched. Study-wide findings and caveats: A handful of donors showed sharing of about 4.6% of naive CD4 clonotypes. Relative to clonotypes present in all four donors, those not shared had lower generation probabilities.

TCRdb keeps only in-frame clones here, not all; method: immunoSEQ multiplex PCR. The data contain approximately 1,500,000 clones, 96% of them singletons. This clone was seen once. Its antigen remains unknown. This chain links TRBV7-9 with TRBJ2-7, with 8 bases matching TRBD2. Sequencing input: naive CD4+ T cells sorted from blood. The subset is: CD45RA+ positively selected. The sequence was collected from a man aged 30-40 years in good health. The CDR3 loop reads CASSLVGHGQREGRGEQYF. The CDR3 DNA follows: TGTGCCAGCAGCTTAGTGGGACACGGTCAACGGGAGGGCAGGGGCGAGCAGTACTTC.